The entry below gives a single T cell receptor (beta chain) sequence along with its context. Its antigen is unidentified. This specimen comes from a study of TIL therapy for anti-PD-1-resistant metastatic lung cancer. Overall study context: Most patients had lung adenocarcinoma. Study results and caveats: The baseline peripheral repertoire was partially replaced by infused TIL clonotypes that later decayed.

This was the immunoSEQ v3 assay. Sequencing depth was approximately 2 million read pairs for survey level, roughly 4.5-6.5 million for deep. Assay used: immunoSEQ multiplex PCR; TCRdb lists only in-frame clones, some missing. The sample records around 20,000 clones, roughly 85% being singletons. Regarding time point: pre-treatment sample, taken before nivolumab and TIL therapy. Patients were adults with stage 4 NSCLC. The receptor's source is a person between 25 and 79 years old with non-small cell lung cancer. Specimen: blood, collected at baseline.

CDR3 bases: TGTGCCAGCAGCTTAGGTGGGGGGCTTAACTATGGCTACACCTTC. It is translated as CASSLGGGLNYGYTF. The gene calls are TRBV7-9 and TRBJ1-2; the D gene is possibly TRBD1 (6 bases). The CDR3 runs to 15 residues. Germline CDR1 SEHNR, CDR2 FQNEAQ (reference sequence). V lost 1 base and J 1 base, leaving 10 bases between the germline ends. The whole variable domain, remainder taken from reference TRBV7-9 and TRBJ1-2, is DTGVSQNPRHKITKRGQNVTFRCDPISEHNRLYWYRQTLGQGPEFLTYFQNEAQLEKSRLLSDRFSAERPKGSFSTLEIQRTEQGDSAMYLCASSLGGGLNYGYTFGSGTRLTVV.